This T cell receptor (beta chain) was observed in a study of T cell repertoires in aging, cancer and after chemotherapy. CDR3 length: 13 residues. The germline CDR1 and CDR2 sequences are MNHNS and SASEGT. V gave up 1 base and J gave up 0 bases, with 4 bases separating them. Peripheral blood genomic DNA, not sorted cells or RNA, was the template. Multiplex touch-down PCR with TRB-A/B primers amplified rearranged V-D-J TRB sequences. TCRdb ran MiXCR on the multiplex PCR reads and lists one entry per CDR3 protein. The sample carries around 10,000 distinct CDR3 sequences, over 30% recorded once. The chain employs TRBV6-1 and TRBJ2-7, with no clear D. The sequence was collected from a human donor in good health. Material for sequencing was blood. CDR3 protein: CASSEGVSYEQYF. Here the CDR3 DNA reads TGTGCCAGCAGTGAAGGGGTCTCCTACGAGCAGTACTTC.